The 17 T cell receptor beta chains listed next were all sequenced from one sample in a study of blood T cell repertoires in COVID-19 (dated by TCRdb to 2019 to 2021). The library was made by the immunoSEQ multiplex PCR assay. Held by TCRdb, this immuneACCESS table contains in-frame sequences only and omits some clones. Under half of the omission traces to an unresolved V gene where checked; the cause of the rest is unknown. The sample table holds about 100,000 clones, of which about 80% were seen once. Roughly a third of the sample rests with the top ten. Source material: peripheral blood. Receptors originate from a man in his sixties or seventies with active or convalescent COVID-19.

Here the CDR3 reads CASSIVPRAGELFF. The CDR3 DNA reads TGTGCCAGTAGTATAGTCCCCCGGGCCGGGGAGCTGTTTTTT. The genes are TRBV19 and TRBJ2-2; D gene uncertain. V dropped 1 base and J dropped 6 bases, with 9 bases sitting between them. This CDR3 has 14 residues. Germline V lookup: CDR1 LNHDA, CDR2 SQIVND (reference sequence). Filled out from reference TRBV19 and TRBJ2-2, the complete variable domain reads DGGITQSPKYLFRKEGQNVTLSCEQNLNHDAMYWYRQDPGQGLRLIYYSQIVNDFQKGDIAEGYSVSREKKESFPLTVTSAQKNPTAFYLCASSIVPRAGELFFGEGSRLTVL.

The chain carries TRBV27 and TRBJ2-3; 10 bases line up with TRBD2. CDR1 is MNHEY and CDR2 is SMNVEV in the germline V gene (reference sequence). The CDR3 covers 16 residues. Germline trimming cut 5 bases from V and 0 bases from J; bases unmatched to any gene: 5. For the CDR3, the DNA is TGTGCCAGCAGTCGCCTAGCGGGGGCCAGCACAGATACGCAGTATTTT. The encoded protein is CASSRLAGASTDTQYF.

CDR3 nucleotides: TGTGCCAGCAGTGAAGCCCCCGCCCGGGACAGCTATAGCAATCAGCCCCAGCATTTT. Translated: CASSEAPARDSYSNQPQHF. J is TRBJ1-5 and V is TRBV6-1; 7 bases line up with TRBD1. The V gene end was trimmed by 0 bases and the J gene end by 0 bases; junction bases not matched to a gene: 11. The CDR3 is 19 residues long. Germline V gives CDR1 MNHNS, CDR2 SASEGT.

The rearrangement uses TRBV5-4 and TRBJ2-7; 7 bases map to TRBD2. V dropped 0 bases and J dropped 2; count of bases not matched to a gene: 5. This CDR3 is built from 15 residues. Germline V gene sequence: CDR1 SGHNT, CDR2 YYREEE (reference sequence). CDR3 bases: TGTGCCAGCAGCTTGGAGGCGGGGAGGGCCTACGAGCAGTACTTC. Encoded protein: CASSLEAGRAYEQYF.

The V gene is TRBV5-1, the J gene TRBJ2-5, with D possibly TRBD2 on 6 matching bases. V dropped 0 bases and J dropped 9 bases, with 18 bases sitting between them. Germline V gives CDR1 SGHRS, CDR2 YFSETQ. This CDR3 has 15 residues. The CDR3: CASSLGSRDRRAQYF. DNA for the CDR3: TGCGCCAGCAGCTTGGGGAGCAGAGACCGGAGGGCCCAGTACTTC. Using reference TRBV5-1 and TRBJ2-5 for the parts outside the CDR3, the full variable domain is KAGVTQTPRYLIKTRGQQVTLSCSPISGHRSVSWYQQTPGQGLQFLFEYFSETQRNKGNFPGRFSGRQFSNSRSEMNVSTLELGDSALYLCASSLGSRDRRAQYFGPGTRLLVL.

The V gene is TRBV28, the J gene TRBJ1-2; possibly TRBD1 for D (6 bases). The length of the CDR3 is 15 residues. The germline V and J ends were trimmed by 6 bases and 6 bases, with 20 bases remaining between them. Germline assignment: CDR1 MDHEN and CDR2 SYDVKM. The CDR3 sequence is CASRHQDRRMDGYTF. CDR3 sequence (DNA): TGTGCCAGCAGACATCAAGACAGGCGCATGGATGGCTACACCTTC.

This rearrangement joins TRBV7-3 to TRBJ2-2, with D possibly being TRBD2 (5 bases). V lost 5 bases to trimming and J lost 5 bases, with 18 bases between them. The length of the CDR3 is 16 residues. Per germline, CDR1 SGHTA and CDR2 FQGTGA. The CDR3 loop reads CASSPNSGMRTGELFF. The CDR3, as DNA: TGTGCCAGCAGCCCTAACAGCGGCATGAGGACCGGGGAGCTGTTTTTT.

This chain links TRBV18 with TRBJ1-2; D remains unclear. The germline V gene encodes CDR1 KGHSH and CDR2 LQKENI. CDR3 size: 16 residues. V was cut by 1 base and J by 5 bases, with 17 bases left in between. In DNA form, the CDR3 reads TGTGCCAGCTCACCACTGGGCGTCGGGGTCGAGTATGGCTACACCTTC. It is translated as CASSPLGVGVEYGYTF.

This clone has only one observation. CDR3 sequence reads: CASSQAGQPQHF. The CDR3 coding sequence is TGTGCCAGCAGCCAAGCGGGGCAGCCCCAGCATTTT. The rearrangement joins TRBV3-1 (or the pseudogene TRBV3-2) to TRBJ1-5; D is unresolved. Germline CDR1 reads LGHDT; CDR2 reads YNNKEL (reference sequence). The V end lost 1 base, the J end lost 7 bases, and 5 bases lay between the germline ends. There are 12 residues in the CDR3.

The chain is built from TRBV15 and TRBJ2-3; D perhaps matches TRBD2 (6 bases). Germline CDR1 reads LNHNV; CDR2 reads YYDKDF (reference sequence). The CDR3 runs to 16 residues. V was cut by 1 base and J by 3 bases, with 14 bases left in between. DNA of the CDR3: TGTGCCACCAGCAGAGTACGGGGAGGTAGGACAGATACGCAGTATTTT. It translates to CATSRVRGGRTDTQYF.

This chain joins TRBV24-1 and TRBJ1-2; possibly TRBD1 for D (6 bases). The CDR3 loop spans 15 amino acids. V lost 2 bases and J 4 bases, leaving 13 bases between the germline ends. Looked up from germline, CDR1 is KGHDR and CDR2 is SFDVKD. CDR3 nucleotide sequence: TGTGCCACCAGTGATTCAGGGGAGCCCCTCTATGGCTACACCTTC. Its translation is CATSDSGEPLYGYTF.

The V gene is TRBV6-2 or TRBV6-3, the J gene TRBJ2-1; a weak D match, TRBD2 (5 bases). The CDR3 consists of 14 residues. V lost 6 bases and J lost 4, with 13 bases in between. CDR1 and CDR2 from the germline V gene are MNHEY and SVGEGT. Written as DNA, the CDR3 is TGTGCCAGCAGCCCTAGCAATTGGTACAATGAGCAGTTCTTC. Translating gives CASSPSNWYNEQFF.

The genes are TRBV20-1 and TRBJ2-3; D ambiguous. The germline V gene has CDR1 DFQATT and CDR2 SNEGSKA (reference sequence). V lost 5 bases and J lost 2, with 2 bases in between. The CDR3 length is 10 residues. CDR3 DNA: TGCAGTGCTCTCACAGATACGCAGTATTTT. Translation: CSALTDTQYF.

This clone was seen at least ten times. The V call is TRBV3-1 (or the pseudogene TRBV3-2), the J call TRBJ2-7; the match to TRBD2 covers 7 bases. This CDR3 is built from 13 residues. CDR1 is LGHDT, CDR2 YNNKEL, per germline (reference sequence). V was clipped by 1 base and J by 6 bases; unmatched bases: 3. CDR3 sequence reads: CASSQGLAVEQYF. The CDR3 DNA follows: TGTGCCAGCAGCCAAGGACTAGCTGTCGAGCAGTACTTC.

This rearrangement joins TRBV4-3 to TRBJ2-3; D not certain. The CDR3 length is 13 residues. V dropped 8 bases and J dropped 0 bases, with 9 bases sitting between them. CDR1 and CDR2 (germline): LGHNA, YSLEER. The CDR3 is CASGQPSTDTQYF. CDR3 sequence (DNA): TGCGCCAGCGGGCAGCCAAGCACAGATACGCAGTATTTT.

The rearrangement joins TRBV5-6 to TRBJ2-5; D perhaps matches TRBD1 (6 bases). The CDR3 covers 17 residues. Germline V gene sequence: CDR1 SGHDT, CDR2 YYEEEE. The V and J ends lost 4 bases and 0 bases respectively, with 19 bases between them. The CDR3 DNA reads as TGTGCCAGCAGCCCCCTGCAGGGGCCCGGGTACCAAGAGACCCAGTACTTC. Protein sequence: CASSPLQGPGYQETQYF.

CDR3 in amino acids: CASSQDHKGLNEKLFF. The CDR3, as DNA: TGCGCCAGCAGCCAAGATCATAAGGGACTTAATGAAAAACTGTTTTTT. The rearrangement joins TRBV4-3 to TRBJ1-4; a possible D gene is TRBD1 (5 bases). Between the trimmed V and J ends, which lost 0 bases and 4 bases, there was a span of 12 bases. CDR3 length: 16 amino acids. The germline gives CDR1 LGHNA, CDR2 YSLEER.